The T cell receptor (beta chain) under discussion was sequenced for a study of T cell repertoires in cytomegalovirus infection. The overall study: In public TCR beta signatures, there were indications of both CMV infection and matching HLA type. Study results and caveats: Dominant in the ex vivo response were TCR beta clonotypes restricted by HLA-C and specific for CMV. The study identified carriers of CMV plus the relevant HLA from cumulative public TCR beta family frequency.

The V segment lost 0 bases and the J segment 4 bases; nucleotides outside the gene matches: 4. Germline CDR1 reads SGHRS; CDR2 reads YFSETQ. The CDR3 covers 15 residues. This clonotype was seen at least ten times. Antigen specificity is unknown. MiXCR was run by TCRdb on the reads, yielding one entry per CDR3 protein. The sample holds 560,000 or so distinct CDR3 sequences, 16% seen once. The receptor's source is a human donor in good health (CMV status not recorded). Some clones in this sample may be carry-over from other donors' samples. J is TRBJ2-1 and V is TRBV5-1; 7 bases are a match to TRBD2. Material for sequencing was CD8+ T cells from PBMCs. CDR3 nucleotide sequence: TGCGCCAGCAGCTTGGAGGGACTACCGTACAATGAGCAGTTCTTC. As protein: CASSLEGLPYNEQFF.